This T cell receptor beta chain appears in the sequencing data of a study of blood T cell repertoires in COVID-19. Study-level background: The cDNA or gDNA used as material had been derived from T cells, B-cell-depleted T cells, or PBMCs.

Sequencing was performed with immunoSEQ multiplex PCR; in TCRdb, only in-frame clones are kept and a portion is missing. Seen here are about 200,000 clones, around 88% observed once, and the top ten hold 4.5% to 6.5%. This clone was observed a single time. This CDR3 spans 14 amino acids. V lost 5 bases and J 3 bases, leaving 10 bases between the germline ends. Per germline, CDR1 SGHTA and CDR2 FQGTGA. The sequencing input was PBMCs or T cells enriched from blood (not recorded which). The origin of this receptor is a middle-aged man with acute COVID-19. This sequence joins TRBV7-3 and TRBJ2-2; D is perhaps TRBD1 (6 bases). This chain's CDR3 is CASSPGVDTGELFF. In DNA, the CDR3 is TGTGCCAGCAGCCCAGGGGTTGACACCGGGGAGCTGTTTTTT.